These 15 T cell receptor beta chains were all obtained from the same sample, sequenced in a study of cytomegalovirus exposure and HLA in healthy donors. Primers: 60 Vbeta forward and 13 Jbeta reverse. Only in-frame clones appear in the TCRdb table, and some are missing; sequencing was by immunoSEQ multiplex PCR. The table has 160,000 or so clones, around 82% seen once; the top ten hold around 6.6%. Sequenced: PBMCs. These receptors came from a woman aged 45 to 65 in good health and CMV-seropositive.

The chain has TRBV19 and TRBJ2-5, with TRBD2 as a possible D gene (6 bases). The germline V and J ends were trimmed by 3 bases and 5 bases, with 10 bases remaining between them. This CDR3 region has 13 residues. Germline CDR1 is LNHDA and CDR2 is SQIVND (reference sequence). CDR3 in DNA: TGTGCCAGTAGTATTTTAGGAGGGGAGACCCAGTACTTC. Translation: CASSILGGETQYF.

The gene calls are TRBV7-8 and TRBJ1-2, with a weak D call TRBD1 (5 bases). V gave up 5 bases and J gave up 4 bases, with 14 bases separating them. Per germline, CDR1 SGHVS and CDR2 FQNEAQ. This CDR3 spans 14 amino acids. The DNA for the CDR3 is TGTGCCAGCAGCGGCAGGGCCCTCAGCTATGGCTACACCTTC. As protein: CASSGRALSYGYTF.

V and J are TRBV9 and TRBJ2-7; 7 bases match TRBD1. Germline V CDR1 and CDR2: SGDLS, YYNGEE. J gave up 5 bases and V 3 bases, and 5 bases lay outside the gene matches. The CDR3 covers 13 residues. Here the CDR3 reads CASSEFTGDEQYF. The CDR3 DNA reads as TGTGCCAGCAGCGAATTCACAGGGGACGAGCAGTACTTC. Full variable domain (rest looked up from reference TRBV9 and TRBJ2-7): DSGVTQTPKHLITATGQRVTLRCSPRSGDLSVYWYQQSLDQGLQFLIQYYNGEERAKGNILERFSAQQFPDLHSELNLSSLELGDSALYFCASSEFTGDEQYFGPGTRLTVT.

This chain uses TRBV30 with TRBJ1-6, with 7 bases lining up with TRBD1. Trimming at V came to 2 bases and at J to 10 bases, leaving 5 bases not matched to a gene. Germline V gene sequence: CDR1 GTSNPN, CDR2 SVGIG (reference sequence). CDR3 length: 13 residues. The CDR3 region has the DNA TGTGCCTGGAGTCTCGACAGGGTATCACCCCTCCACTTT. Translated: CAWSLDRVSPLHF.

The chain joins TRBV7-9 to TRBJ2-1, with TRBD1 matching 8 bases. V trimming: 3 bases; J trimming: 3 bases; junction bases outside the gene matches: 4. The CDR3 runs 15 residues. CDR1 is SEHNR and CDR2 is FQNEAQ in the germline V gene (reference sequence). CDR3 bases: TGTGCCAGCAGCTTCGGACAGGGTCTCTACAATGAGCAGTTCTTC. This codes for CASSFGQGLYNEQFF.

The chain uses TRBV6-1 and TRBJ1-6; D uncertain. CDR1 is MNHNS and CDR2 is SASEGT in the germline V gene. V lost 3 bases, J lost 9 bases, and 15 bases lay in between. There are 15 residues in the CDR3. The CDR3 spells CASSEMGGFSSPLHF. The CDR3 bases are TGTGCCAGCAGTGAGATGGGAGGCTTTAGTTCACCCCTCCACTTT.

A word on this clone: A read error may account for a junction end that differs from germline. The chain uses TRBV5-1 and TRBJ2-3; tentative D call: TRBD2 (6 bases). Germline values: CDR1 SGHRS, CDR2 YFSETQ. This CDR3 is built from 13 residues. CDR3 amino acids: CASSRGGTDTQYF. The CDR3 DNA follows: TGCGCCAGCAGCCGGGGAGGCACGGATACGCAGTATTTT.

The DNA of the CDR3 is TGTGCCAGCAGCTCTATAGTAGGGGCGAGGAATGAGCAGTTCTTC. Encoded protein: CASSSIVGARNEQFF. The chain recombines TRBV7-8 with TRBJ2-1; weak D call: TRBD1 (5 bases). The V gene lost 4 bases and the J gene lost 7 bases, with 17 bases spanning the gap. Germline lookup yields CDR1 SGHVS and CDR2 FQNEAQ. This CDR3 spans 15 amino acids. The full variable domain, rest sourced from reference TRBV7-8 and TRBJ2-1, is GAGVSQSPRYKVAKRGQDVALRCDPISGHVSLFWYQQALGQGPEFLTYFQNEAQLDKSGLPSDRFFAERPEGSVSTLKIQRTQQEDSAVYLCASSSIVGARNEQFFGPGTRLTVL.

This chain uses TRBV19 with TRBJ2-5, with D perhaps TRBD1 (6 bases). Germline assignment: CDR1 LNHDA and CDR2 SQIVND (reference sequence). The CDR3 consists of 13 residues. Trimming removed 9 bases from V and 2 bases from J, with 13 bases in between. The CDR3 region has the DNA TGTGCCAGCGCTACAGGGCAACAAGAGACCCAGTACTTC. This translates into CASATGQQETQYF. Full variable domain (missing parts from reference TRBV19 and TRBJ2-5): DGGITQSPKYLFRKEGQNVTLSCEQNLNHDAMYWYRQDPGQGLRLIYYSQIVNDFQKGDIAEGYSVSREKKESFPLTVTSAQKNPTAFYLCASATGQQETQYFGPGTRLLVL.

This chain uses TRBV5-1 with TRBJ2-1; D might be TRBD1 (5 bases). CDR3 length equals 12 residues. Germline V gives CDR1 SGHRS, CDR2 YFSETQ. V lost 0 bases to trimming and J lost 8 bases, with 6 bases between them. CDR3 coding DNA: TGCGCCAGCAGCTTGGGGGGCGATGAGCAGTTCTTC. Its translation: CASSLGGDEQFF.

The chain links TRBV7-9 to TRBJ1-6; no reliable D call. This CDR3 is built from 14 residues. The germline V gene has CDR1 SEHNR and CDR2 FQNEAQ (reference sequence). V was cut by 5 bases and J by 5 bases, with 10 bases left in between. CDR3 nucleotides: TGTGCCAGCAGCCGGCTTCAGGATAATTCACCCCTCCACTTT. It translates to CASSRLQDNSPLHF.

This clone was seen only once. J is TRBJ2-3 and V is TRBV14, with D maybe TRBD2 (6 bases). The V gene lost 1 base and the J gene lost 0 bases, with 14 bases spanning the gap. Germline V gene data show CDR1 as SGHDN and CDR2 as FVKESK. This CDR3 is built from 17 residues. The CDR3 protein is CASSQGFLGLSTDTQYF. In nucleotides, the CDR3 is TGTGCCAGCAGCCAAGGTTTCTTGGGACTGAGCACAGATACGCAGTATTTT.

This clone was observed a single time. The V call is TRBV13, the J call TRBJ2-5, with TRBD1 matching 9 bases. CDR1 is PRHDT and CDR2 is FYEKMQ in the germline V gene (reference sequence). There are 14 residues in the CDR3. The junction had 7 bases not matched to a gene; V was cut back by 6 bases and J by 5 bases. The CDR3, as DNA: TGTGCCAGCAGTCGATCCGGGACAGGGGAGACCCAGTACTTC. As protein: CASSRSGTGETQYF.

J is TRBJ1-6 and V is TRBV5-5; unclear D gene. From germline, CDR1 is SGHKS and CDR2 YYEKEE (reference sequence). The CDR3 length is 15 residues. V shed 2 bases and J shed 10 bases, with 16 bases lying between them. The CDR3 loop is CASSLSSIVNSPLHF. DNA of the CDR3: TGTGCCAGCAGCTTAAGTTCAATAGTTAACTCACCCCTCCACTTT.

CDR3 loop: CASSFAETREVRGYTF. DNA for the CDR3: TGTGCCAGCAGCTTTGCGGAGACAAGGGAGGTTCGTGGCTACACCTTC. The chain carries TRBV12-1 and TRBJ1-2. TRBV12-1 is listed as a pseudogene. This CDR3 is 16 amino acids long.